The source of this TCR beta chain is a study of shared clonotypes between healthy human individuals (dated by TCRdb to the early 2020s). Regarding the study in general: A few men and two women, aged 18 to 49 years, made up the cohort. For each donor, CD4 naive and CD4 memory were each given three plates, CD8 naive was given two plates, and CD8 memory was given one plate. The study deeply sequenced blood TCR repertoires of several healthy adults to estimate repertoire size and the extent of clonotype sharing between individuals. To increase sequencing depth and limit assay-specific biases, TCR repertoire library preparation and sequencing were carried out by different laboratories using diverse techniques. Per donor, leukapheresis produced somewhere between about 0.94 and 9 billion PBMCs. The full study reports these points: Estimated clonotype richness was generally larger for naive than for memory subsets. Sampling was limited to blood, and TCR repertoires in tissue likely differ from TCR repertoires in blood. Across a handful of donors, 5% to 6% of naive CD4, around 3.5% of naive CD8, 2.3% of memory CD4, and approximately 0.4% of memory CD8 clonotypes were shared. Pairwise subsampling led to the expectation that sequencing depth would affect the degree of clonotype sharing among donors. Because the study included a small number of donors, the genetic and exposure-history diversity represented was limited. Incomplete sequencing was indicated by rarefaction of sorted-subset datasets, despite the large sequencing depth. Higher generation probabilities were observed for clonotypes shared by all four sorted-subset donors than for non-shared clonotypes.

CD8 naive samples were obtained by positive selection for CCR7 among CD45RO-negative cells, yielding a CD45RA+CCR7+ population from which TemRA cells were excluded. Donors were healthy HIV-negative adults with no recently reported acute infections or vaccinations. All donors were Caucasian adults living in Nashville, Tennessee, USA. After blood collection by leukapheresis, PBMCs were isolated using Ficoll-Histopaque density gradient centrifugation and then cryopreserved in the vapor phase of liquid nitrogen. Purity and quantity of every magnetically sorted T cell population were checked by analytical flow cytometry. Each sorted fraction had its genomic DNA isolated and then quantified by UV absorbance on a Nanodrop 2000c. A note on this clone: There is no known antigen for this receptor. Nothing much larger sits one base from this clone, and base qualities are not available.

The CDR3 contains 15 residues, cysteine and phenylalanine counted. Only the CDR3 portion is preserved as DNA: 45 bases, with reading frame beginning at the first base. For this chain, trimming is 0 bases at the V end and 3 bases at the J end, and the number of junction bases without a gene match is 3. CDR1 and CDR2 are drawn from the germline V gene: MRHNA, SNTAGT. TCR CDR3 regions were amplified from genomic DNA by multiplex PCR using the deep immunoSEQ assay. For each cell subset, the extracted genomic DNA was distributed evenly across all wells of several immunoSEQ 96-well plates, and each plate served as one replicate. For sorted subsets, 150 to 250 ng of genomic DNA, equivalent to around 31,000 T cell genomes, went into each replicate PCR. The purified libraries were quantified using a Qubit 3.0 fluorometer, sized with a Bioanalyzer 2100, and then quantified again using the KAPA Library Quantification kit. Every immunoSEQ 96-well plate was sequenced on a separate single-read 150-cycle Illumina NextSeq 550 flow cell. On the study's bioinformatics: Because the immunoSEQ output held only junctional sequences and lacked quality scores, the filtering could not match the filtering applied to full-length reads. To assign V/J genes and CDR3, sequences were annotated against IMGT germline references using PyIR, a Python wrapper for IgBLAST v1.9. Reads were filtered out if the reads had weak V/J assignments (E-value above 1e-6), no CDR3, stop codons, out-of-frame junctions, or ambiguous translated residues. V3J clonotypes were defined as sequences sharing an identical inferred V gene, J gene, and CDR3 amino acid sequence. To compute the percentage overlap between repertoires, the number of shared unique clonotypes was divided by the size of the smaller repertoire. Three approaches were used to assess repertoire richness: RTK rarefaction, the Chao1 estimator, and Recon v2.1 estimates of unobserved clonotypes. Generation probabilities were computed with OLGA for all TCRbeta clonotypes obtained by the gDNA method from several donors. TCRdb retrieved this table from immuneACCESS and kept in-frame rearrangements only. Not all clones are present; in checked studies, unresolved V genes account for under half, and no reason is known for the remainder. The V and J calls and clone size were taken over from that table, and D and trimming were inferred from the DNA. This sample comprises about 1,800,000 clones, about 95% of them detected only once. The ten largest clonotypes hold around 1.2% of the sample.

The source of this sequence is a man aged 18 to 30 in good health. Sequencing used naive CD8+ T cells sorted from blood. The label giving this sample's cell subset or site can be read as: CD45RA+CCR7+. The rearranged chain carries TRBV6-4 and TRBJ1-1; TRBD1 lines up with 8 middle nucleotides. At the DNA level, the sequence is TGTGCCAGCAGTGACTCTACACAGGGGGACACTGAAGCTTTCTTT. It translates as CASSDSTQGDTEAFF.